These 23 T cell receptor beta chains were sequenced from one sample in a study of Graves' ophthalmopathy and Graves' hyperthyroidism. As the template, RNA transcripts were used to amplify TCR beta CDR3 regions. HTBI primers primed a first-round RT-PCR, and a second-round multiplex PCR followed. MiXCR was run by TCRdb on the multiplex PCR reads, yielding one entry per CDR3 protein. This sample has under 350,000 distinct CDR3 sequences, with about 17% found just once. The specimen sequenced was peripheral blood. These receptors all come from an adult man with Graves' ophthalmopathy.

The chain carries TRBV29-1 and TRBJ1-1; 7 positions match TRBD1. This CDR3 has 14 residues. Germline V CDR1 and CDR2: SQVTM, ANQGSEA. Trimming took 3 bases from V and 1 from J; bases not matched to a gene: 5. CDR3 bases: TGCAGCGTTGACCCTGACAGGGAGAACACTGAAGCTTTCTTT. Its translation: CSVDPDRENTEAFF.

This clonotype was seen many times. This chain connects TRBV20-1 to TRBJ1-6; D gene unclear. There are 13 residues in the CDR3. Trimming stripped 6 bases from V and 4 bases from J, with 10 bases between. Germline V gives CDR1 DFQATT, CDR2 SNEGSKA (reference sequence). CDR3 protein: CSARPVYNSPLHF. In DNA form, the CDR3 reads TGCAGTGCCAGACCAGTTTATAATTCACCCCTCCACTTT.

As to this clonotype: With a much larger clone just one base away, this may be a read error. The V gene is TRBV7-9, the J gene TRBJ2-7; D gene ambiguous. The CDR3 covers 12 residues. Germline V gene data show CDR1 as SEHNR and CDR2 as FQNEAQ (reference sequence). CDR3 nucleotide sequence: TGTCCCAGCAGCTTAGCCGGAAATGAGCAGTACTTC. Residues: CPSSLAGNEQYF.

This clonotype was seen many times. The chain combines TRBV20-1 with TRBJ2-7, with TRBD2 identical over 7 bases. Germline V CDR1 and CDR2: DFQATT, SNEGSKA (reference sequence). This CDR3 region has 14 residues. Trimming at V came to 1 base and at J to 7 bases, leaving 10 bases not matched to a gene. The CDR3, as DNA: TGCAGTGCTAGAGTGCCTGCGGGAGTCGGGGAGCAGTACTTC. Encoded protein: CSARVPAGVGEQYF.

This clonotype was detected ten times or more. The rearrangement joins TRBV27 to TRBJ2-7; D is undetermined. The CDR3 extends over 13 amino acids. V was pared by 4 bases and J by 5 bases, with 12 bases between. Germline V lookup: CDR1 MNHEY, CDR2 SMNVEV (reference sequence). CDR3 region: CASSSPNTNEQYF. The CDR3 DNA is TGTGCCAGCAGTTCACCCAATACCAACGAGCAGTACTTC.

This clonotype was recorded at least ten times. This rearrangement joins TRBV5-1 to TRBJ1-2; 11 positions match TRBD1. CDR3 size: 14 residues. Germline V gene sequence: CDR1 SGHRS, CDR2 YFSETQ. V trimming: 0 bases; J trimming: 8 bases; junction bases outside the gene matches: 3. The CDR3 is CASSLAGQGEGYTF. The CDR3 DNA reads TGCGCCAGCAGCTTGGCGGGACAGGGGGAAGGCTACACCTTC.

Ten or more counts support this clonotype. The chain recombines TRBV2 with TRBJ2-2; D perhaps matches TRBD2 (6 bases). Between the trimmed V and J ends, which lost 7 bases and 4 bases, there was a span of 13 bases. Germline values: CDR1 SNHLY, CDR2 FYNNEI. The CDR3 is made up of 14 amino acids. CDR3 in amino acids: CASKRDFPTGELFF. The DNA for the CDR3 is TGTGCCAGCAAAAGGGACTTCCCCACCGGGGAGCTGTTTTTT.

This clonotype was observed at least ten times. The chain couples TRBV6-2 or TRBV6-3 to TRBJ2-5; the D gene is possibly TRBD2 (5 bases). Trimming took 7 bases from V and 4 from J, leaving 10 bases between them. Looked up from germline, CDR1 is MNHEY and CDR2 is SVGEGT. The CDR3 is made up of 12 amino acids. CDR3 sequence reads: CASNKEVETQYF. The CDR3 nucleotides are TGTGCCAGCAACAAGGAGGTAGAGACCCAGTACTTC.

This clonotype was counted at least ten times. The chain is built from TRBV29-1 and TRBJ2-5, with 7 bases aligning to TRBD2. There are 13 residues in the CDR3. V gave up 5 bases and J gave up 1 base; unmatched junction bases: 4. Germline assignment: CDR1 SQVTM and CDR2 ANQGSEA. The CDR3 reads CSVNWGGQETQYF. The CDR3 bases are TGCAGCGTTAATTGGGGGGGCCAAGAGACCCAGTACTTC.

This clonotype appeared many times. One base away lies a much larger clone, so this may be a sequencing read error. The V call is TRBV11-2, the J call TRBJ1-2, with 7 bases aligning to TRBD1. Per the germline V gene, CDR1 is SGHAT and CDR2 is FQNNGV. V lost 8 bases to trimming and J lost 0 bases; unmatched junction nucleotides: 18. The CDR3 is made up of 18 amino acids. This chain's CDR3 is CASGPNLQGTVANYGYTF. Written as DNA, the CDR3 is TGTGCCAGCGGCCCCAACTTACAAGGGACAGTAGCTAACTATGGCTACACCTTC.

The sample holds many counts of this clonotype. With a much larger clone just one base away, this may be a read error. V is TRBV7-2 and J is TRBJ2-7; weak D call: TRBD2 (5 bases). The CDR3 extends over 15 amino acids. Germline CDR1 and CDR2: SGHTA and FQGNSA. CDR3 sequence reads: CASSLGGLKAYAQYF. Here the CDR3 DNA reads TGTGCCAGCAGCTTAGGAGGGTTAAAAGCGTACGCGCAGTACTTC.

This clonotype was counted many times. The chain joins TRBV2 to TRBJ1-3; D ambiguous. Trimming shortened V by 2 bases and J by 2 bases, and 10 bases separated the two germline ends. Germline CDR1 is SNHLY and CDR2 is FYNNEI. This CDR3 is 15 amino acids long. The CDR3 DNA follows: TGTGCCAGCAGTGAAATGAAGGGCCCTGGAAACACCATATATTTT. Translated, it gives CASSEMKGPGNTIYF.

This clonotype has more than one count but fewer than ten. One junction end does not reproduce the germline sequence, and a read error may be involved. The V and J genes are TRBV5-1 and TRBJ1-1, with D possibly matching TRBD1 (5 bases). Germline CDR1 and CDR2: SGHRS and YFSETQ. This CDR3 comprises 16 residues. The CDR3 coding sequence is TGCGCCAGCAGCTTGGCCCGGGGGGTAGTGGAAACTGAAGCTTCCTTT. This translates into CASSLARGVVETEASF.

The CDR3: CASSLARQVVYGYTF. CDR3 in DNA: TGTGCCAGCAGCTTAGCGCGACAGGTGGTTTATGGCTACACCTTC. The chain uses TRBV7-2 and TRBJ1-2, with D perhaps TRBD1 (6 bases). V was cut by 0 bases and J by 5 bases, with 13 bases left in between. The CDR3 consists of 15 residues. In germline, CDR1 is SGHTA, CDR2 FQGNSA.

This clonotype was detected many times. This chain connects TRBV28 to TRBJ2-7, with D perhaps being TRBD1 or TRBD2 (5 bases each). Germline V CDR1 and CDR2: MDHEN, SYDVKM. V was trimmed by 5 bases and J by 5 bases, leaving 16 bases between them. The CDR3 runs 14 residues. CDR3 DNA sequence: TGTGCCAGCAGTCAGGAAGTGGGGACGGACGAGCAGTACTTC. Its protein product is CASSQEVGTDEQYF.

This clonotype was detected ten times or more. The V call is TRBV12-3 or TRBV12-4, the J call TRBJ1-3; a possible D gene is TRBD1 (5 bases). The CDR3 sequence is 15 residues long. The ends were cut back, 5 bases at V and 4 bases at J, with 15 bases in the middle. CDR3 bases: TGTGCCAGCAGTCCGACCAGGGATAAAGGAAACACCATATATTTT. Protein sequence: CASSPTRDKGNTIYF.

Ten or more counts support this clonotype. The chain carries TRBV7-3 and TRBJ1-1; D gene ambiguous. Per the germline V gene, CDR1 is SGHTA and CDR2 is FQGTGA. This CDR3 is built from 13 residues. Trimming stripped 0 bases from V and 5 bases from J, with 7 bases between. The CDR3: CASSLTTGTEAFF. Here the CDR3 DNA reads TGTGCCAGCAGCTTAACGACTGGGACTGAAGCTTTCTTT.

The chain recombines TRBV29-1 with TRBJ2-2, with D perhaps being TRBD1 or TRBD2 (6 bases each). There are 15 residues in the CDR3. Looked up from germline, CDR1 is SQVTM and CDR2 is ANQGSEA. V lost 0 bases and J lost 3, with 11 bases in between. CDR3 loop: CSVEDLGGYTGELFF. CDR3 DNA: TGCAGCGTTGAAGATCTAGGGGGGTACACCGGGGAGCTGTTTTTT.

This clonotype showed up many times. The V and J genes are TRBV30 and TRBJ2-5, with TRBD2 identical over 10 bases. CDR1 is GTSNPN, CDR2 SVGIG, per germline (reference sequence). This CDR3 has 16 amino acids. The junction had 11 bases not matched to a gene; V was cut back by 2 bases and J by 5 bases. The CDR3 DNA sequence: TGTGCCTGGAGTCACGCAGCGGGAGGGCCGGGGGAGACCCAGTACTTC. Its protein is CAWSHAAGGPGETQYF.

This clonotype was observed at least ten times. The genes are TRBV20-1 and TRBJ1-5, with 7 nucleotides matching TRBD1. Germline values: CDR1 DFQATT, CDR2 SNEGSKA (reference sequence). The V gene end was trimmed by 4 bases and the J gene end by 0 bases; junction bases not matched to a gene: 12. The CDR3 totals 17 residues. The DNA for the CDR3 is TGCAGTGCTATGGCCCCAGGGGGAGGGTATAGCAATCAGCCCCAGCATTTT. Its translation: CSAMAPGGGYSNQPQHF.

This clonotype was counted at least ten times. The rearrangement joins TRBV20-1 to TRBJ2-5; 10 positions agree with TRBD2. This CDR3 spans 16 amino acids. Germline CDR1 and CDR2: DFQATT and SNEGSKA (reference sequence). The junction had 12 bases not matched to a gene; V was cut back by 1 base and J by 7 bases. The chain's CDR3 is CSARGELAGTTGTQYF. CDR3 bases: TGCAGTGCTAGAGGGGAACTAGCGGGAACTACCGGGACCCAGTACTTC.

The chain joins TRBV12-3 or TRBV12-4 to TRBJ1-1; weak D call: TRBD1 (6 bases). Trimming left V 6 bases short and J 5 bases short, with 16 bases between. This CDR3 region has 14 residues. The CDR3 nucleotides are TGTGCCAGCAGACTAACAGGGTTGAGGACTGAAGCTTTCTTT. It yields the protein CASRLTGLRTEAFF.

The chain has TRBV6-5 and TRBJ1-3; TRBD1 matches at 9 bases. The germline V gene encodes CDR1 MNHEY and CDR2 SVGAGI. The CDR3 sequence is 17 residues long. Trimming at V came to 1 base and at J to 2 bases, leaving 6 bases not matched to a gene. As DNA, the CDR3 is TGTGCCAGCAGTTACTTGGCCGGGACAGGGCCTGGAAACACCATATATTTT. Translating gives CASSYLAGTGPGNTIYF.